The 30 T cell receptor beta chains given below trace back to one sample, sequenced in a study of cytomegalovirus exposure and HLA in healthy donors. PCR primers comprised 60 Vbeta and 13 Jbeta primers. Profiling relied on immunoSEQ multiplex PCR, and the TCRdb table lists in-frame clones only, not all of them. In the table there are about 150,000 clones, around 82% of which are singletons. Input material: PBMCs. These receptors were taken from a woman aged 50 to 65 in good health and CMV-seropositive.

This chain links TRBV5-6 with TRBJ1-1; D is possibly TRBD1 (5 bases). The CDR3 has 14 amino acids. CDR1 and CDR2 (germline): SGHDT, YYEEEE. V was clipped by 4 bases and J by 1 base, with 11 bases between them. As DNA, the CDR3 is TGTGCCAGCAGCCCTCTACAGGCGAACACTGAAGCTTTCTTT. Its translation is CASSPLQANTEAFF.

The rearrangement links TRBV5-4 to TRBJ2-1, with TRBD2 as a possible D gene (6 bases). V was pared by 10 bases and J by 7 bases, with 18 bases between. Germline values: CDR1 SGHNT, CDR2 YYREEE (reference sequence). CDR3 length: 13 amino acids. The CDR3 loop reads CACGTPEANEQFF. For the CDR3, the DNA is TGTGCCTGCGGGACTCCTGAGGCGAATGAGCAGTTCTTC.

This clone turned up a few times. The chain combines TRBV13 with TRBJ1-2, with TRBD1 as a possible D gene (5 bases). Germline CDR1 is PRHDT and CDR2 is FYEKMQ (reference sequence). V was trimmed by 4 bases and J by 3 bases, leaving 12 bases between them. The CDR3 totals 14 residues. The CDR3 bases are TGTGCCAGCAGCTCGACAGACAGAGACTATGGCTACACCTTC. Its protein product is CASSSTDRDYGYTF.

CDR3 sequence: CASSQATSGEETQYF. The CDR3 region has the DNA TGTGCCAGCTCACAGGCTACTAGCGGGGAAGAGACCCAGTACTTC. This chain uses TRBV18 with TRBJ2-5; 10 positions match TRBD2. The CDR3 is made up of 15 amino acids. The V gene's germline CDR1 is KGHSH and CDR2 LQKENI. The trim removed 4 bases at V and 3 bases at J, leaving 5 bases unmatched.

J is TRBJ2-3 and V is TRBV19; D not resolved. V was cut by 9 bases and J by 2 bases, with 6 bases left in between. The CDR3 is made up of 11 amino acids. Germline loops: CDR1 LNHDA, CDR2 SQIVND (reference sequence). CDR3 nucleotide sequence: TGTGCCAGCCGGTCCACAGATACGCAGTATTTT. Amino acid sequence: CASRSTDTQYF.

The chain couples TRBV5-6 to TRBJ2-7, with 7 positions matching TRBD1. Germline CDR1 SGHDT, CDR2 YYEEEE. Losses at the gene ends were 3 bases for V and 3 bases for J; bases not matched to a gene: 6. The CDR3 extends over 14 amino acids. DNA of the CDR3: TGTGCCAGCAGCTGGGGGACAGACCACTACGAGCAGTACTTC. Translating it yields CASSWGTDHYEQYF.

This clone was counted between two and nine times. The chain joins TRBV30 to TRBJ2-6, with a possible D match to TRBD1 (5 bases). In germline, CDR1 is GTSNPN, CDR2 SVGIG (reference sequence). This CDR3 contains 16 residues. Trimming cost V 2 bases and J 0 bases, with 11 bases left between them. CDR3 DNA: TGTGCCTGGAGTAGAAGACAGAGCTCTGGGGCCAACGTCCTGACTTTC. It translates to CAWSRRQSSGANVLTF.

The V and J genes are TRBV29-1 and TRBJ1-2; D unresolved. The CDR3 is 11 amino acids. V was pared by 3 bases and J by 7 bases, with 9 bases between. Germline V CDR1 and CDR2: SQVTM, ANQGSEA. The CDR3 DNA reads TGCAGCGTTGAGGTCGGTCCTGGCTACACCTTC. Protein: CSVEVGPGYTF.

This chain joins TRBV5-1 and TRBJ2-7; 10 nucleotides agree with TRBD1. Germline V gene sequence: CDR1 SGHRS, CDR2 YFSETQ. This CDR3 comprises 15 residues. V lost 4 bases to trimming and J lost 5 bases; unmatched junction nucleotides: 9. The CDR3 DNA is TGCGCCAGCAGCCCGGGGGACAGGGGAAACGACGAGCAGTACTTC. Its protein product is CASSPGDRGNDEQYF.

The J gene is TRBJ1-4, the V gene TRBV7-2; 8 nucleotides line up with TRBD1. The J segment lost 5 bases and the V segment lost 5 bases, leaving 4 bases of the junction unmatched. The CDR3 length is 14 residues. The germline CDR1 and CDR2 sequences are SGHTA and FQGNSA. The CDR3 DNA follows: TGTGCCAGCAGCCAAGACAGGGGAAATGAAAAACTGTTTTTT. Translation gives CASSQDRGNEKLFF.

The chain employs TRBV9 and TRBJ2-3; 7 nucleotides align to TRBD1. This CDR3 has 15 residues. In germline, CDR1 is SGDLS, CDR2 YYNGEE. V lost 4 bases and J lost 4; bases outside the gene matches: 9. The CDR3 region is CASSKTGLPADTQYF. The DNA for the CDR3 is TGTGCCAGCAGCAAGACAGGGCTACCAGCAGATACGCAGTATTTT. The whole variable domain, filled in from reference TRBV9 and TRBJ2-3, reads DSGVTQTPKHLITATGQRVTLRCSPRSGDLSVYWYQQSLDQGLQFLIQYYNGEERAKGNILERFSAQQFPDLHSELNLSSLELGDSALYFCASSKTGLPADTQYFGPGTRLTVL.

The rearrangement joins TRBV6-1 to TRBJ1-5; 8 nucleotides agree with TRBD1. The germline CDR1 and CDR2 sequences are MNHNS and SASEGT. CDR3 length equals 13 residues. Germline trimming cut 5 bases from V and 8 bases from J; bases unmatched to any gene: 5. Written as DNA, the CDR3 is TGTGCCAGCAGTTTCGACAGGGGAGAGCCCCAGCATTTT. This codes for CASSFDRGEPQHF.

V is TRBV6-5 and J is TRBJ2-7, with a possible D match to TRBD1 (5 bases). Germline V lookup: CDR1 MNHEY, CDR2 SVGAGI. Trimming left V 2 bases short and J 6 bases short, with 5 bases between. CDR3 size: 11 residues. The CDR3 DNA follows: TGTGCCAGCAGTTACGGGGCCGAGCAGTACTTC. It specifies CASSYGAEQYF.

The rearrangement links TRBV10-3 to TRBJ2-1; 9 bases are a match to TRBD1. V shed 3 bases, J shed 7 bases, and the junction held 7 bases outside the gene matches. This CDR3 is 15 amino acids long. Germline V gene data show CDR1 as ENHRY and CDR2 as SYGVKD. The CDR3 spells CAISDSLGQGNEQFF. Written as DNA, the CDR3 is TGTGCCATCAGTGATTCTCTGGGACAGGGAAATGAGCAGTTCTTC.

The chain joins TRBV29-1 to TRBJ2-7; 11 bases map to TRBD1. Germline trimming cut 6 bases from V and 2 bases from J; bases unmatched to any gene: 6. CDR1 and CDR2 (germline): SQVTM, ANQGSEA. The CDR3 sequence is 14 residues long. The DNA of the CDR3 is TGCAGCGTCTGGACAGGGGGCGCACCCTACGAGCAGTACTTC. Its translation is CSVWTGGAPYEQYF.

The genes are TRBV7-9 and TRBJ2-3, with 8 bases aligning to TRBD2. This CDR3 is built from 18 residues. V lost 0 bases to trimming and J lost 0 bases; unmatched junction nucleotides: 8. Germline CDR1 is SEHNR and CDR2 is FQNEAQ (reference sequence). This CDR3 is CASSLAGRAGASTDTQYF. CDR3 in DNA: TGTGCCAGCAGCTTAGCGGGGAGAGCGGGGGCCAGCACAGATACGCAGTATTTT.

The chain uses TRBV7-9 and TRBJ2-1; 8 nucleotides align to TRBD2. There are 14 residues in the CDR3. Trimming cost V 3 bases and J 8 bases; bases outside gene matches: 6. Germline loops: CDR1 SEHNR, CDR2 FQNEAQ (reference sequence). CDR3 in amino acids: CASSLGTSYHEQFF. The DNA for the CDR3 is TGTGCCAGCAGCTTGGGGACTAGTTACCATGAGCAGTTCTTC.

The rearrangement joins TRBV7-3 to TRBJ1-1; D remains unclear. The V gene's germline CDR1 is SGHTA and CDR2 FQGTGA. V gave up 3 bases and J gave up 1 base, with 9 bases separating them. The CDR3 extends over 14 amino acids. In nucleotides, the CDR3 is TGTGCCAGCAGCTTGTCGGGTTCGAACACTGAAGCTTTCTTT. Its translation: CASSLSGSNTEAFF. Combining the CDR3 with reference TRBV7-3 and TRBJ1-1 gives the whole variable domain GAGVSQTPSNKVTEKGKYVELRCDPISGHTALYWYRQSLGQGPEFLIYFQGTGAADDSGLPNDRFFAVRPEGSVSTLKIQRTERGDSAVYLCASSLSGSNTEAFFGQGTRLTVV.

This sequence joins TRBV30 and TRBJ2-6; no reliable D call. Trimming removed 0 bases from V and 6 bases from J, with 6 bases in between. CDR1 and CDR2 from the germline V gene are GTSNPN and SVGIG (reference sequence). CDR3 length: 13 amino acids. The CDR3 protein is CAWSVHVANVLTF. CDR3 in DNA: TGTGCCTGGAGTGTACATGTGGCCAACGTCCTGACTTTC.

The J gene is TRBJ2-1, the V gene TRBV6-6, with 9 bases fitting TRBD1. The V gene end was trimmed by 6 bases and the J gene end by 7 bases; junction bases not matched to a gene: 10. Germline V gives CDR1 MNHNY, CDR2 SVGAGI (reference sequence). This CDR3 region has 15 residues. CDR3 nucleotides: TGTGCCAGCAGGGACAGGGACAGGGATGGTAATGAGCAGTTCTTC. Amino acid sequence: CASRDRDRDGNEQFF.

This chain uses TRBV2 with TRBJ2-7; 10 bases are shared with TRBD1. With 4 bases clipped from V and 2 bases from J, the junction kept 11 bases outside the gene matches. This CDR3 has 17 amino acids. Germline assignment: CDR1 SNHLY and CDR2 FYNNEI. CDR3 sequence: CASSGFPRDRGPYEQYF. For the CDR3, the DNA is TGTGCCAGCAGTGGATTTCCCCGGGACAGGGGACCCTACGAGCAGTACTTC.

A few counts support this clone. J is TRBJ2-3 and V is TRBV12-5; D possibly corresponds to TRBD2 (6 bases). This CDR3 contains 14 residues. From germline, CDR1 is LGHNT and CDR2 FRNRAP. Trimming removed 7 bases from V and 7 bases from J, with 18 bases in between. Written as DNA, the CDR3 is TGTGCTAGTGTTAAATCCGGGGGTGTGTATACGCAGTATTTT. It encodes CASVKSGGVYTQYF.

The chain joins TRBV5-1 to TRBJ1-6; maybe TRBD1 (5 bases). From germline, CDR1 is SGHRS and CDR2 YFSETQ. The CDR3 consists of 13 residues. V lost 5 bases and J 6 bases, leaving 9 bases between the germline ends. CDR3 loop: CASRTETNSPLHF. DNA for the CDR3: TGCGCCAGCAGGACAGAAACTAATTCACCCCTCCACTTT.

This clone showed up just a few times. This chain links TRBV9 with TRBJ1-2; 12 nucleotides match TRBD1. The V and J ends lost 3 bases and 3 bases, in that order; junction bases with no gene match: 3. Germline values: CDR1 SGDLS, CDR2 YYNGEE. This CDR3 is built from 15 residues. CDR3 in DNA: TGTGCCAGCAGCGCCGGGACAGGGGGCTACTATGGCTACACCTTC. It codes for CASSAGTGGYYGYTF.

V usage is TRBV2 and J usage is TRBJ1-1, with 9 bases fitting TRBD1. CDR3 length: 17 residues. Germline lookup yields CDR1 SNHLY and CDR2 FYNNEI. The J segment lost 3 bases and the V segment lost 5 bases, leaving 13 bases of the junction unmatched. The CDR3 region has the DNA TGTGCCAGCAGTAAGCATTCGGGACAGGGCAGGGACACTGAAGCTTTCTTT. Translated: CASSKHSGQGRDTEAFF.

V usage is TRBV27 and J usage is TRBJ1-1, with 7 bases that match TRBD1. The CDR3 loop spans 18 amino acids. V lost 6 bases and J lost 0; bases outside the gene matches: 16. Germline V gene lookup returns CDR1 MNHEY and CDR2 SMNVEV (reference sequence). CDR3 bases: TGTGCCAGCAGCCGTAAACCGTTGACAGGGTACATGAACACTGAAGCTTTCTTT. Its translation is CASSRKPLTGYMNTEAFF.

J is TRBJ2-5 and V is TRBV5-1, with 14 bases identical to TRBD2. The CDR3 loop spans 17 amino acids. Per germline, CDR1 SGHRS and CDR2 YFSETQ. V lost 1 base, J lost 4 bases, and 6 bases stayed unmatched. The CDR3 protein is CASSLYGTSGGRETQYF. CDR3 nucleotides: TGCGCCAGCAGCTTGTATGGGACTAGCGGGGGACGAGAGACCCAGTACTTC.

A note on this clone: The junction departs from germline at one end; a sequencing error may be responsible. The genes are TRBV10-1 and TRBJ2-1; 8 positions agree with TRBD1. The length of the CDR3 is 13 residues. Per germline, CDR1 WNHNN and CDR2 SYGVQD (reference sequence). The CDR3 coding sequence is TGCGCCAGCAGTGAGGCGACAGGGGTTCCCCCGGTCTTC. The encoded protein is CASSEATGVPPVF.

This chain uses TRBV10-2 with TRBJ2-7; TRBD2 aligns across 9 bases. Germline V CDR1 and CDR2: WSHSY, SAAADI. V dropped 7 bases and J dropped 4; count of bases not matched to a gene: 5. The CDR3 has 13 amino acids. DNA of the CDR3: TGCGCCAGCACGTCTAGCGGGATGTACGAGCAGTACTTC. This encodes CASTSSGMYEQYF.

This chain connects TRBV5-6 to TRBJ1-1, with TRBD1 matching 8 bases. This CDR3 is 15 amino acids long. Germline assignment: CDR1 SGHDT and CDR2 YYEEEE. V dropped 2 bases and J dropped 1; count of bases not matched to a gene: 4. CDR3: CASSFVDRANTEAFF. CDR3 nucleotides: TGTGCCAGCAGCTTTGTGGACAGGGCGAACACTGAAGCTTTCTTT.